Listed below are T cell receptor beta chains from one sample, sequenced in a study of T cells after yellow fever vaccination. TCRdb fed the 5' RACE reads into MiXCR, producing one record per CDR3 protein. The sample includes about 630,000 distinct CDR3 sequences, around 12% of them seen just once. The sample here was PBMCs, taken on the day of the yellow fever booster vaccination. These receptors all stem from a man between 25 and 39 years old who received the YFV17D yellow fever vaccine. Both conserved end residues are part of each CDR3. The D gene is left open where the match is weak. The size of a clone is reported for some rows only, either as once, few or many, or as a class for expanded clones.

cdr3_length,d_call,v_call,clone_size,j_call,cdr3_aa,cdr3_nt
11,.,TRBV12-3/TRBV12-4,few,TRBJ2-3,CASSPAQTQYF,TGTGCCAGCAGTCCCGCACAAACGCAGTATTTT
12,.,TRBV20-1,few,TRBJ1-1,CSATRSRTEAFF,TGCAGTGCTACTCGCAGCAGGACTGAAGCTTTCTTT
15,.,TRBV4-1,.,TRBJ2-5,CASSQAGRDQETQYF,TGCGCCAGCAGCCAAGCGGGACGGGACCAAGAGACCCAGTACTTC
14,.,TRBV5-1,many,TRBJ1-5,CASSLDSLGQPQHF,TGCGCCAGCAGTTTAGACAGCCTCGGGCAGCCCCAGCATTTT
14,.,TRBV18,.,TRBJ2-7,CASSPSPRAYEQYF,TGTGCCAGCTCACCATCTCCCAGGGCATACGAGCAGTACTTC
15,.,TRBV4-2,.,TRBJ1-2,CASSQGLGFVYGYTF,TGTGCCAGCAGCCAAGGTTTAGGGTTTGTTTATGGCTACACCTTC
19,TRBD1,TRBV23-1,.,TRBJ2-7,CASSPRRRQGVPSPCEQYF,TGCGCCAGCAGTCCAAGGAGGAGACAGGGGGTGCCGAGTCCCTGCGAGCAGTACTTC
21,TRBD1,TRBV5-1,.,TRBJ2-7,CASSLGPGIGQGRIWSYEQYF,TGCGCCAGCAGCTTGGGCCCCGGGATCGGACAGGGGAGGATTTGGTCCTACGAGCAGTACTTC
13,TRBD1,TRBV7-2,many,TRBJ1-2,CASSSDRGYGYTF,TGTGCCAGCAGCTCGGACAGGGGCTATGGCTACACCTTC
13,.,TRBV5-1,few,TRBJ2-1,CASSFTPGDEQFF,TGCGCCAGCAGCTTCACCCCAGGGGATGAGCAGTTCTTC
12,.,TRBV7-2,.,TRBJ2-1,CASSRVGFEQFF,TGTGCCAGCAGCCGAGTGGGGTTTGAGCAGTTCTTC
16,TRBD2,TRBV4-2,.,TRBJ2-3,CASGRTSGRAIDTQYF,TGTGCCAGCGGACGGACTAGCGGGAGGGCCATAGATACGCAGTATTTT
13,TRBD1,TRBV29-1,.,TRBJ1-1,CSGKNRGVTEAFF,TGCAGCGGCAAAAACAGGGGGGTTACTGAAGCTTTCTTT
16,TRBD2,TRBV5-1,few,TRBJ2-5,CASSSWTSGRGETQYF,TGCGCCAGCAGCAGCTGGACTAGCGGGAGGGGAGAGACCCAGTACTTC
12,.,TRBV12-3/TRBV12-4,few,TRBJ2-3,CASSFQSHTQYF,TGTGCCAGCAGTTTCCAGAGTCACACGCAGTATTTT
14,.,TRBV7-2,few,TRBJ2-5,CASSLSGHRETQYF,TGTGCCAGCAGCTTATCAGGCCACCGAGAGACCCAGTACTTC
21,.,TRBV4-1,few,TRBJ2-6,CASSQLSVFERVTLGANVLTF,TGCGCCAGCAGCCAACTCTCCGTTTTCGAGCGGGTGACTCTGGGGGCCAACGTCCTGACTTTC
14,TRBD2,TRBV30,.,TRBJ2-7,CAWSVGGLGYEQYF,TGTGCCTGGAGTGTGGGGGGGTTGGGCTACGAGCAGTACTTC
15,.,TRBV9,.,TRBJ2-7,CASSVGPTQGREQYF,TGTGCCAGCAGCGTAGGCCCCACACAGGGTAGGGAGCAGTACTTC
14,TRBD2,TRBV12-3/TRBV12-4,few,TRBJ2-3,CASSLIAGGDTQYF,TGTGCCAGCAGTTTGATAGCGGGAGGAGATACGCAGTATTTT
14,TRBD1,TRBV5-4,.,TRBJ2-7,CASSQGDITYEQYF,TGTGCCAGCAGCCAGGGGGACATAACCTACGAGCAGTACTTC
14,.,TRBV18,many,TRBJ2-5,CASSPGTSQETQYF,TGTGCCAGCAGCCCCGGGACCAGCCAAGAGACCCAGTACTTC